Shown below are 24 T cell receptor beta chains from a single sample sequenced in a study of T cell repertoires in cytomegalovirus infection. Their antigen targets remain unknown. Each CDR3 protein gets one entry after TCRdb re-called the reads with MiXCR. The table lists some 800,000 distinct CDR3 sequences, about 28% of them singletons. This specimen consisted of cultured CD8+ T cells from PBMCs, obtained from culture after CMV antigen stimulation. The receptors stem from a human donor in good health (CMV status not recorded). Some clones in this sample may be carry-over from other donors' samples.

This chain connects TRBV24-1 to TRBJ2-5; D uncertain. Germline lookup yields CDR1 KGHDR and CDR2 SFDVKD. The CDR3 is 12 amino acids. The V gene lost 0 bases and the J gene lost 5 bases, with 3 bases spanning the gap. CDR3 sequence (DNA): TGTGCCACCAGTGATTTGCGCGAGACCCAGTACTTC. This sequence encodes CATSDLRETQYF.

The chain carries TRBV10-3 and TRBJ2-2, with D uncertain. The CDR3 is 17 amino acids. Germline loops: CDR1 ENHRY, CDR2 SYGVKD. V was shortened by 5 bases and J by 4 bases, with 20 bases between the two germline ends. The CDR3 protein is CAISHGRLTWSTGELFF. The CDR3 coding sequence is TGTGCCATCAGTCATGGCCGATTAACTTGGTCCACCGGGGAGCTGTTTTTT.

This clonotype was seen a few times. The rearrangement links TRBV20-1 to TRBJ2-1; tentative D call: TRBD2 (6 bases). CDR3 length equals 14 residues. V lost 2 bases and J lost 6, with 14 bases in between. Looked up from germline, CDR1 is DFQATT and CDR2 is SNEGSKA (reference sequence). CDR3 nucleotides: TGCAGTGCTAGATGGGGGAGGACGAGCAATGAGCAGTTCTTC. This sequence encodes CSARWGRTSNEQFF.

The chain links TRBV4-3 to TRBJ2-3; no firm D call. Trimming took off 0 bases at V and 11 bases at J, with 15 bases between the two ends. Germline V lookup: CDR1 LGHNA, CDR2 YSLEER. The CDR3 is 14 amino acids. The CDR3 sequence is CASSQDRSMVMQYF. In nucleotides, the CDR3 is TGCGCCAGCAGCCAAGATCGGTCGATGGTTATGCAGTATTTT.

The chain is built from TRBV6-5 and TRBJ2-5; 12 nucleotides agree with TRBD2. Trimming took 2 bases from V and 0 from J; bases not matched to a gene: 4. There are 17 residues in the CDR3. The V gene's germline CDR1 is MNHEY and CDR2 SVGAGI. The CDR3 region is CASSYPTSGGHQETQYF. Here the CDR3 DNA reads TGTGCCAGCAGTTACCCAACTAGCGGGGGGCACCAAGAGACCCAGTACTTC.

The sample holds many counts of this clonotype. The chain employs TRBV7-8 and TRBJ2-1; a weak D match, TRBD1 (5 bases). V was cut by 6 bases and J by 1 base, with 16 bases left in between. This CDR3 has 16 amino acids. The germline CDR1 and CDR2 sequences are SGHVS and FQNEAQ. The DNA of the CDR3 is TGTGCCAGCAGTCACCAGGGTACGGGTTCCTACAATGAGCAGTTCTTC. This sequence encodes CASSHQGTGSYNEQFF.

This clonotype was seen a handful of times. V gene TRBV6-1 combines with J gene TRBJ2-1; 8 nucleotides match TRBD2. The length of the CDR3 is 17 residues. Germline CDR1 and CDR2: MNHNS and SASEGT. The V and J ends lost 4 bases and 0 bases, in that order; junction bases with no gene match: 8. CDR3 nucleotide sequence: TGTGCCAGCAGTGGTTGGATAGCGGGAACCTCCTACAATGAGCAGTTCTTC. Translated: CASSGWIAGTSYNEQFF.

The rearrangement uses TRBV6-2 or TRBV6-3 and TRBJ2-1; the match to TRBD2 covers 10 bases. This CDR3 contains 15 residues. V was clipped by 4 bases and J by 7 bases; unmatched bases: 7. The germline gives CDR1 MNHEY, CDR2 SVGEGT. The CDR3 DNA reads TGTGCCAGCAGTTCGAGCGGGGGGGTGAGGAATGAGCAGTTCTTC. Protein sequence: CASSSSGGVRNEQFF.

This clonotype was seen a few times. The rearrangement uses TRBV6-6 and TRBJ2-1; 10 bases are shared with TRBD1. This CDR3 is 14 amino acids long. Trimming took 6 bases from V and 5 from J; bases not matched to a gene: 4. CDR1 is MNHNY, CDR2 SVGAGI, per germline (reference sequence). CDR3 DNA: TGTGCCAGCAGAAGACAGGGGGCCAACAATGAGCAGTTCTTC. Amino acid sequence: CASRRQGANNEQFF.

The rearrangement links TRBV19 to TRBJ1-1; unclear D gene. Trimming cost V 7 bases and J 4 bases, with 10 bases left between them. The germline V gene encodes CDR1 LNHDA and CDR2 SQIVND (reference sequence). This CDR3 has 12 amino acids. The DNA for the CDR3 is TGTGCCAGTATGGTTGGAGGCACTGAAGCTTTCTTT. It yields the protein CASMVGGTEAFF.

The chain employs TRBV7-8 and TRBJ1-2, with 7 bases matching TRBD1. V gave up 5 bases and J gave up 8 bases; unmatched junction bases: 5. The germline CDR1 and CDR2 sequences are SGHVS and FQNEAQ. This CDR3 has 12 amino acids. CDR3 nucleotide sequence: TGTGCCAGCAGCGTACAGGGGAGCGGCTACACCTTC. Translated, it gives CASSVQGSGYTF.

V gene TRBV27 combines with J gene TRBJ1-2; 11 bases fit TRBD1. The V and J ends lost 5 bases and 4 bases, in that order; junction bases with no gene match: 9. This CDR3 is built from 16 residues. The V gene's germline CDR1 is MNHEY and CDR2 SMNVEV (reference sequence). The CDR3 DNA reads TGTGCCAGCAGTCTTTGGACAGGGGGCTCTTTCTATGGCTACACCTTC. This codes for CASSLWTGGSFYGYTF.

J is TRBJ1-5 and V is TRBV4-3, with D unclear. The CDR3 totals 15 residues. Trimming removed 0 bases at V and 6 bases at J, with 12 bases between. The germline V gene encodes CDR1 LGHNA and CDR2 YSLEER. DNA of the CDR3: TGCGCCAGCAGCCAAGATCGAACGGAGGGTCAGCCCCAGCATTTT. This gives the protein CASSQDRTEGQPQHF.

The genes are TRBV10-3 and TRBJ2-3, with TRBD2 as a possible D gene (6 bases). V gave up 0 bases and J gave up 5 bases, with 21 bases separating them. The CDR3 spans 18 residues. Germline assignment: CDR1 ENHRY and CDR2 SYGVKD. The CDR3: CAISESLARAQFEDTQYF. The CDR3 coding sequence is TGTGCCATCAGTGAGTCGCTAGCGAGGGCCCAATTTGAAGATACGCAGTATTTT.

This clonotype has a count of ten or more. The chain has TRBV7-2 and TRBJ2-1; 8 bases are a match to TRBD1. V lost 4 bases, J lost 2 bases, and 4 bases stayed unmatched. Germline CDR1 is SGHTA and CDR2 is FQGNSA. The CDR3 is made up of 15 amino acids. The CDR3 DNA is TGTGCCAGCAGCTCCCGGACAGGGCCCTACAATGAGCAGTTCTTC. Its protein is CASSSRTGPYNEQFF.

The chain is built from TRBV28 and TRBJ2-2, with no clear D. Per germline, CDR1 MDHEN and CDR2 SYDVKM. The ends were cut back, 6 bases at V and 4 bases at J, with 15 bases in the middle. The CDR3 consists of 15 residues. The CDR3 bases are TGTGCCAGCAGCAACGTCCGGGCACCCACCGGGGAGCTGTTTTTT. It is translated as CASSNVRAPTGELFF.

The chain carries TRBV7-9 and TRBJ2-7, with D perhaps matching TRBD1 (7 bases). The CDR3 has 15 residues. Germline lookup yields CDR1 SEHNR and CDR2 FQNEAQ (reference sequence). V was trimmed by 4 bases and J by 3 bases, leaving 16 bases between them. The CDR3 here is CASSYTGVGSYEQYV. CDR3 bases: TGTGCCAGCAGCTACACAGGGGTCGGGAGCTACGAGCAGTACGTC.

The J gene is TRBJ2-7, the V gene TRBV7-6; 9 bases match TRBD1. The V gene's germline CDR1 is SGHVS and CDR2 FNYEAQ. Losses at the gene ends were 5 bases for V and 2 bases for J; bases not matched to a gene: 7. CDR3 length: 15 residues. The CDR3 nucleotides read TGTGCCAGCAGCCGGAGCGGGACAGGGACCTACGAGCAGTACTTC. It is translated as CASSRSGTGTYEQYF.

This clonotype was counted a few times. The V gene is TRBV5-4, the J gene TRBJ1-2; D not certain. The ends were cut back, 3 bases at V and 1 base at J, with 10 bases in the middle. The CDR3 totals 14 residues. Looked up from germline, CDR1 is SGHNT and CDR2 is YYREEE (reference sequence). The CDR3 region has the DNA TGTGCCAGCAGCTGGCAGGCTAGTAACTATGGCTACACCTTC. This translates into CASSWQASNYGYTF. Drawing the rest from reference TRBV5-4 and TRBJ1-2, the complete variable domain is ETGVTQSPTHLIKTRGQQVTLRCSSQSGHNTVSWYQQALGQGPQFIFQYYREEENGRGNFPPRFSGLQFPNYSSELNVNALELDDSALYLCASSWQASNYGYTFGSGTRLTVV.

The sample holds one count of this clonotype. The rearrangement uses TRBV9 and TRBJ1-3; D is possibly TRBD1 (6 bases). The V and J ends lost 4 bases and 0 bases respectively, with 14 bases between them. CDR3 length equals 16 residues. Germline V gene data show CDR1 as SGDLS and CDR2 as YYNGEE. The DNA for the CDR3 is TGTGCCAGCAGCACCCGGGACATCCGCTCTGGAAACACCATATATTTT. As protein: CASSTRDIRSGNTIYF.

This clonotype was counted between two and nine times. This sequence joins TRBV28 and TRBJ2-7; D is unclear. Germline lookup yields CDR1 MDHEN and CDR2 SYDVKM. The CDR3 length is 13 residues. V was trimmed by 2 bases and J by 0 bases, leaving 5 bases between them. CDR3 region: CASSLQLSYEQYV. CDR3 sequence (DNA): TGTGCCAGCAGTTTACAACTCTCCTACGAGCAGTACGTC.

The rearrangement links TRBV27 to TRBJ1-4; D call uncertain. The CDR3 runs to 15 residues. V lost 3 bases and J 0 bases, leaving 8 bases between the germline ends. CDR1 is MNHEY, CDR2 SMNVEV, per germline (reference sequence). The CDR3, as DNA: TGTGCCAGCAGTTTTAAATCCGCAACTAATGAAAAACTGTTTTTT. This translates into CASSFKSATNEKLFF. Based on the CDR3 plus reference TRBV27 and TRBJ1-4, the full variable domain is EAQVTQNPRYLITVTGKKLTVTCSQNMNHEYMSWYRQDPGLGLRQIYYSMNVEVTDKGDVPEGYKVSRKEKRNFPLILESPSPNQTSLYFCASSFKSATNEKLFFGSGTQLSVL.

This rearrangement joins TRBV12-3 or TRBV12-4 to TRBJ1-2; no definite D call. The CDR3 contains 17 residues. V dropped 3 bases and J dropped 1 base, with 18 bases sitting between them. CDR3 sequence (DNA): TGTGCCAGCAGTTTCAGCAAGGACCTATATATTAACTATGGCTACACCTTC. Amino acids: CASSFSKDLYINYGYTF.

This clonotype was seen a handful of times. This chain uses TRBV7-3 with TRBJ1-5; D is unclear. This CDR3 spans 16 amino acids. Looked up from germline, CDR1 is SGHTA and CDR2 is FQGTGA. V was shortened by 1 base and J by 4 bases, with 14 bases between the two germline ends. CDR3 nucleotide sequence: TGTGCCAGCAGCTTAATAGGGTCGTTGAAAAATCAGCCCCAGCATTTT. This encodes CASSLIGSLKNQPQHF.